Listed below are T cell receptor beta chains from one sample, sequenced in a study of OX40 agonist ivuxolimab in advanced cancers. Clones were read by immunoSEQ multiplex PCR, and TCRdb kept only the in-frame ones, dropping some. The repertoire has about 54,000 clones, more than 85% of them found once; the top ten carry roughly an eighth. This specimen was CD4+ or CD8+ T cells sorted from blood, taken in a trial of the OX40 agonist ivuxolimab. These receptors were collected from an adult with an advanced solid tumor such as melanoma, head and neck, liver or kidney cancer. Each CDR3 is given with its conserved first and last residue. The D gene is left open where the match is weak. Clone size is given for some rows only: seen once, a few or many times, or a class if the clone is expanded.

>-|TRBJ1-1|TRBV7-9|-
TGTGCCAGTAGTATAAGGACTGAAGCTTTCTTT
CASSIRTEAFF
>-|TRBJ2-7|TRBV6-1|-
TGTGCCTCAAGGAGACAGAAGAGCTCCTACGAGCAGTACTTC
CASRRQKSSYEQYF
>-|TRBJ2-7|TRBV18|TRBD2
TGTGCCAGCTCACCTAGCGGGGCGAGGGGCGAGCAGTACTTC
CASSPSGARGEQYF
>-|TRBJ2-1|TRBV29-1|-
TGCAGCGTGGCAAGACTAGGAATAGACGATGAGCAGTTCTTC
CSVARLGIDDEQFF
>once|TRBJ2-1|TRBV7-9|TRBD2
TGTGCCAGCAGCTCCTCCGGGACTAGCGGGAGGTCCTACAATGAGCAGTTCTTC
CASSSSGTSGRSYNEQFF
>-|TRBJ2-7|TRBV18|-
TGTGCCAGCTCACCGCCGAGCTCCTACGAGCAGTACTTC
CASSPPSSYEQYF
>once|TRBJ2-5|TRBV6-5|-
TGTGCCAGCAGCCGTCGAGGGGCGGAGACCCAGTACTTC
CASSRRGAETQYF
>-|TRBJ2-3|TRBV7-8|-
TGTGCCAGCAGCTCCCCGAAGGCACAGGGTGCTCTAAGTTACACAGATACGCAGTATTTT
CASSSPKAQGALSYTDTQYF
>-|TRBJ2-6|TRBV19|-
TGTGCCAGTAGTATTACAGCCTCTAGCTCTGGGGCCAACGTCCTGACTTTC
CASSITASSSGANVLTF
>-|TRBJ2-1|TRBV5-1|TRBD1
TGCGCCAGCAGCTTGTCCGGACAGGGCTCCTACAATGAGCAGTTCTTC
CASSLSGQGSYNEQFF
>-|TRBJ2-2|TRBV5-4|TRBD1
TGTGCCAGCAGCACAAGACAGGGCAGGGAGCTGTTTTTT
CASSTRQGRELFF
>-|TRBJ1-1|TRBV6-5|TRBD1
TGTGCCAGCAGCGTCAGGGGGGGGACTGAAGCTTTCTTT
CASSVRGGTEAFF
>-|TRBJ2-1|TRBV28|-
TGTGCCAGCAGTTCCGGGGCCTACAATGAGCAGTTCTTC
CASSSGAYNEQFF
>-|TRBJ2-1|TRBV18|-
TGTGCCAGCTCCGGCGGCGTAAGCTCCTACAATGAGCAGTTCTTC
CASSGGVSSYNEQFF
>-|TRBJ1-6|TRBV27|-
TGTGCCAGCAGACTTCGACAGAACTATAATTCACCCCTCCACTTT
CASRLRQNYNSPLHF
>-|TRBJ2-7|TRBV29-1|TRBD2
TGCAGCGTAGGCACTAGCGGGAGTATTTACGAGCAGTACTTC
CSVGTSGSIYEQYF
>-|TRBJ1-1|TRBV19|-
TGTGCCAGTAGTATATTGGATAGAAAGAACACTGAAGCTTTCTTT
CASSILDRKNTEAFF
>-|TRBJ2-7|TRBV10-1|-
TGCGCCAGCAGTGATCCGGGATACGAGCAGTACTTC
CASSDPGYEQYF
>-|TRBJ2-5|TRBV7-7|-
TGTGCTAGCAGTTCAACAGGGTCCGGAGAGACCCAGTACTTC
CASSSTGSGETQYF
>-|TRBJ2-5|TRBV5-1|-
TGCGCCAGCAGCTTGTTTGGAGGCGAAGAGACCCAGTACTTC
CASSLFGGEETQYF
>-|TRBJ1-5|TRBV15|TRBD1
TGTGCCACCAGCAGAGATCCGGCCAGGGGGCGCGGTCAGCCCCAGCATTTT
CATSRDPARGRGQPQHF
>few|TRBJ1-1|TRBV7-2|-
TGTGCCAGCAGCTTGACCCCCAGGACTGAAGCTTTCTTT
CASSLTPRTEAFF
>once|TRBJ2-1|TRBV6-6|TRBD1
TGTGCCATCAGGACAGGGACCCACAATGAGCAGTTCTTC
CAIRTGTHNEQFF
>-|TRBJ2-3|TRBV5-1|TRBD2
TGCGCCAGCAGCTTCAGTCTAGCGGGGCCCTCCCCCAGGGATACGCAGTATTTT
CASSFSLAGPSPRDTQYF
>-|TRBJ2-5|TRBV11-2|-
TGTGCCAGCAGCTCCGAGACAGCCGGCGGAGGGACCCAGTACTTC
CASSSETAGGGTQYF
>few|TRBJ2-5|TRBV28|-
TGTGCCAGCAGTAAGGACCTACAAGAGACCCAGTACTTC
CASSKDLQETQYF
>-|TRBJ2-5|TRBV19|-
TGTGCCAGTAGTGACCTGAGACTAACGAAAGAGACCCAGTACTTC
CASSDLRLTKETQYF
>-|TRBJ2-7|TRBV4-2|TRBD2
TGTGCCAGCAGCCAAGTGCCGGGAGGGCCTAACGAGCAGTACTTC
CASSQVPGGPNEQYF
>-|TRBJ1-6|TRBV7-2|-
TGTGCCAGCAGCTTATTGGGGGGTTTACAGTTCTATAATTCACCCCTCCACTTT
CASSLLGGLQFYNSPLHF
>-|TRBJ2-7|TRBV5-1|TRBD1
TGCGCCAGCAGCGAAAGAGGGACAGAGAGCTCCTACGAGCAGTACTTC
CASSERGTESSYEQYF
>-|TRBJ2-7|TRBV18|TRBD1
TGTGCCAGCTCACCACCCGACAGGGGTAGGACCTACGAGCAGTACTTC
CASSPPDRGRTYEQYF
>-|TRBJ2-3|TRBV25-1|-
TGTGCCAGCAGGAGGGGGGCGGCAGATACGCAGTATTTT
CASRRGAADTQYF
>-|TRBJ1-2|TRBV7-9|-
TGTGCCAGCAGCTTAGGTGCAGGGGAGGAGCATGGCTACACCTTC
CASSLGAGEEHGYTF
>-|TRBJ1-1|TRBV7-2|-
TGTGCCAGCAGCTTAGTACAGAACACTGAAGCTTTCTTT
CASSLVQNTEAFF
>-|TRBJ2-4|TRBV4-1|TRBD2
TGCGCCAGCAGCCAAGGGACTAGCGGGGTTGACAGCATTCAGTACTTC
CASSQGTSGVDSIQYF
>once|TRBJ2-7|TRBV6-6|-
TGTGCCAGCAGTTACTCAGCAGGGGCCTCCTACGAGCAGTACTTC
CASSYSAGASYEQYF
>-|TRBJ2-2|TRBV2|-
TGTGCCAGCAGTTACCAGGGGTGGGGCACCGGGGAGCTGTTTTTT
CASSYQGWGTGELFF
>-|TRBJ2-7|TRBV10-3|TRBD2
TGTGCCATCAGTGAGCCCCGGACTAGCGGGAGGTACGAGCAGTACTTC
CAISEPRTSGRYEQYF
>-|TRBJ2-2|TRBV28|-
TGTGCCAGCAAACTACAGGGTCCGAACACCGGGGAGCTGTTTTTT
CASKLQGPNTGELFF
>-|TRBJ2-7|TRBV28|TRBD1
TGTGCCAGCAGTCTAGAGCGACAGGGATTCCTAGGCGAGCAGTACTTC
CASSLERQGFLGEQYF
>-|TRBJ2-3|TRBV18|TRBD1
TGTGCCAGCTCACCGGACAGGGGCACAGATACGCAGTATTTT
CASSPDRGTDTQYF
>-|TRBJ1-2|TRBV28|-
TGTGCCAGCAGTTTACGGGGAGGGGACTATGGCTACACCTTC
CASSLRGGDYGYTF
>-|TRBJ2-5|TRBV7-3|TRBD2
TGTGCCAGCAGCCCCGGGACTAGCGGGAGGACGGTGGAGACCCAGTACTTC
CASSPGTSGRTVETQYF
>-|TRBJ2-3|TRBV25-1|TRBD2
TGTGCCAGCAGTGAATCCAGACTAGCGGGCACAGATACGCAGTATTTT
CASSESRLAGTDTQYF
>-|TRBJ1-3|TRBV7-9|-
TGTGCCAGCAGCTCCCCCCGCGGTTTAGGCACCATATATTTT
CASSSPRGLGTIYF
>-|TRBJ1-1|TRBV25-1|-
TGTGCCAGCAGTCGGGGTACAGAAGCTTTCTTT
CASSRGTEAFF
>-|TRBJ2-1|TRBV28|-
TGTGCCAGCAGTTTGGGAGGCCTTAATGAGCAGTTCTTC
CASSLGGLNEQFF
>-|TRBJ2-5|TRBV5-4|TRBD2
TGTGCCGGAATGACTAGCGGGAAAGAGACCCAGTACTTC
CAGMTSGKETQYF
>-|TRBJ1-2|TRBV6-9|-
TGTGCCAGCAGATTCCCAGGGAGCTATGGCTACACCTTC
CASRFPGSYGYTF
>-|TRBJ2-2|TRBV21-1|-
TGTGCCAGCAGCAAAGTCTCCGGGGAGCTGTTTTTT
CASSKVSGELFF
>-|TRBJ1-3|TRBV5-1|-
TGCGCCAGCAGCTTGGGAGGCTCTGGAAACACCATATATTTT
CASSLGGSGNTIYF
>-|TRBJ2-1|TRBV5-4|TRBD1
TGTGCCAGCAGCCCCGCCAGGGGGCAATACAATGAGCAGTTCTTC
CASSPARGQYNEQFF
>-|TRBJ2-7|TRBV2|-
TGTGCCAGCAGTGTAACCGAATGGAGGTCCTACGAGCAGTACTTC
CASSVTEWRSYEQYF
>once|TRBJ2-3|TRBV14|-
TGTGCCAGCAGCCCCTACTTCCCAGATACGCAGTATTTT
CASSPYFPDTQYF
>-|TRBJ2-7|TRBV10-3|-
TGTGCCATCAGTGAGACTAGAGTTGATTCCTACGAGCAGTACTTC
CAISETRVDSYEQYF
>-|TRBJ1-6|TRBV6-1|-
TGTGCCAGCAGTGATATCGACGGATCCAATTCACCCCTCCACTTT
CASSDIDGSNSPLHF
>once|TRBJ2-2|TRBV5-4|-
TGTGCCAGCAGCTTGGCCGGAGGCGCGAACACCGGGGAGCTGTTTTTT
CASSLAGGANTGELFF
>-|TRBJ1-5|TRBV5-1|-
TGCGCCAGCAGCTTGGGGGGAACCGATAGCAATCAGCCCCAGCATTTT
CASSLGGTDSNQPQHF
>-|TRBJ2-1|TRBV9|-
TGTGCCAGCAGCGTAGCCCAGCGCTCCTACAATGAGCAGTTCTTC
CASSVAQRSYNEQFF
>-|TRBJ2-1|TRBV7-9|TRBD1
TGTGCCAGCCCCAAGGGGACAGAGTACAATGAGCAGTTCTTC
CASPKGTEYNEQFF